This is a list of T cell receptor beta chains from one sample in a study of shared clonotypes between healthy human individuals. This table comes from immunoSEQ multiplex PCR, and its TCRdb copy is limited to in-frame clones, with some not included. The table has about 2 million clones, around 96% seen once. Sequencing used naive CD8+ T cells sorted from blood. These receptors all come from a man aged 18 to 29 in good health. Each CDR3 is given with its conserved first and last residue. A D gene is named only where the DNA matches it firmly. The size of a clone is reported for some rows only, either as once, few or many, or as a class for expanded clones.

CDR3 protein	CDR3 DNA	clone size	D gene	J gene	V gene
CASSLEQSTDTQYF	TGCGCCAGCAGCTTGGAACAGTCCACAGATACGCAGTATTTT	-	-	TRBJ2-3	TRBV5-1
CASSFGGSSHNEQFF	TGTGCCAGCAGTTTTGGCGGGAGTTCTCACAATGAGCAGTTCTTC	-	TRBD2	TRBJ2-1	TRBV27
CASSVIGTDSGTSGRRQFF	TGTGCCAGCAGCGTCATTGGGACAGACTCCGGGACTAGCGGGAGGCGGCAGTTCTTC	-	TRBD2	TRBJ2-1	TRBV9
CASSQGGTEAFF	TGCGCCAGCAGCCAGGGGGGCACTGAAGCTTTCTTT	-	TRBD1	TRBJ1-1	TRBV10-2
CASSSHHGSYEQYF	TGTGCCAGCAGCTCCCACCACGGGTCCTACGAGCAGTACTTC	-	-	TRBJ2-7	TRBV7-3
CASSFGGGTEAFF	TGTGCCAGCAGCTTCGGGGGAGGCACTGAAGCTTTCTTT	-	-	TRBJ1-1	TRBV9
CAWSAEDPRSGNTIYF	TGTGCCTGGAGCGCTGAAGACCCCCGCTCTGGAAACACCATATATTTT	-	-	TRBJ1-3	TRBV30
CASSLAGQSSYEQYF	TGTGCCAGCAGCTTGGCCGGACAGAGCTCCTACGAGCAGTACTTC	-	-	TRBJ2-7	TRBV5-4
CASRGLAGEISYNEQFF	TGTGCCAGCAGGGGACTAGCGGGGGAGATCTCCTACAATGAGCAGTTCTTC	-	TRBD2	TRBJ2-1	TRBV2
CASSLGVRILVGGNQPQHF	TGTGCTAGCAGCTTAGGTGTCAGGATCCTGGTCGGTGGCAATCAGCCCCAGCATTTT	-	-	TRBJ1-5	TRBV7-7
CASSVGLNYGYTF	TGTGCCAGCAGCGTCGGATTAAACTATGGCTACACCTTC	few	-	TRBJ1-2	TRBV5-4
CASSLSTVSTEAFF	TGTGCCAGCAGTTTATCGACAGTGTCCACTGAAGCTTTCTTT	once	-	TRBJ1-1	TRBV27
CASSFTGAYGYTF	TGTGCCAGCAGCTTTACAGGGGCCTATGGCTACACCTTC	-	TRBD1	TRBJ1-2	TRBV5-4
CASSALSSGNYEQYF	TGTGCCAGCAGCGCCTTGTCTAGCGGCAATTACGAGCAGTACTTC	-	TRBD2	TRBJ2-7	TRBV5-4
CASSVGTTYEQYF	TGTGCCAGCAGTGTCGGGACTACCTACGAGCAGTACTTC	few	TRBD2	TRBJ2-7	TRBV6-5
CASSQVSGYGYTF	TGCGCCAGCAGCCAAGTTTCAGGGTATGGCTACACCTTC	-	-	TRBJ1-2	TRBV4-3
CSVEGDPDSDIQYF	TGCAGCGTTGAAGGTGACCCCGATTCGGACATTCAGTACTTC	-	-	TRBJ2-4	TRBV29-1
CASSPYRASETQYF	TGTGCCAGCAGTCCATACAGGGCGTCAGAGACCCAGTACTTC	-	-	TRBJ2-5	TRBV28
CASSLGGGEETQYF	TGCGCCAGCAGCTTGGGCGGCGGAGAAGAGACCCAGTACTTC	-	-	TRBJ2-5	TRBV5-1
CATDNSAGGEETQYF	TGTGCCACCGACAACTCAGCGGGAGGTGAGGAGACCCAGTACTTC	-	TRBD2	TRBJ2-5	TRBV2
CASSLGPYSYEQYF	TGTGCCAGCAGTTTGGGACCTTATTCCTACGAGCAGTACTTC	-	-	TRBJ2-7	TRBV27
CATSREGASYNEQFF	TGTGCCACCAGCAGAGAAGGGGCCTCCTACAATGAGCAGTTCTTC	once	-	TRBJ2-1	TRBV15
CASSSALSYEQYF	TGTGCCAGCAGCTCAGCGCTGTCCTACGAGCAGTACTTC	-	-	TRBJ2-7	TRBV13
CASSWTGRSYNEQFF	TGTGCCAGCAGTTGGACAGGGCGCTCCTACAATGAGCAGTTCTTC	once	TRBD1	TRBJ2-1	TRBV27
CASSISEITEAFF	TGTGCCAGTAGTATCTCAGAGATCACTGAAGCTTTCTTT	-	-	TRBJ1-1	TRBV19
CASSQRAGAETQYF	TGCGCCAGCAGCCAGAGGGCGGGCGCAGAGACCCAGTACTTC	-	-	TRBJ2-5	TRBV4-1
CASSWQGGSYEQYF	TGTGCCAGCAGTTGGCAAGGGGGCTCCTACGAGCAGTACTTC	-	-	TRBJ2-7	TRBV27
CASSTVDISNEKLFF	TGCGCCAGCAGCACAGTGGACATTTCGAATGAAAAACTGTTTTTT	-	-	TRBJ1-4	TRBV4-1
CASSLVGGDVGEKLFF	TGTGCCAGCAGCTTAGTTGGGGGGGATGTAGGTGAAAAACTGTTTTTT	-	-	TRBJ1-4	TRBV7-9
CAISGDLAESTDTQYF	TGTGCCATCAGCGGCGACCTAGCGGAGAGCACAGATACGCAGTATTTT	-	TRBD2	TRBJ2-3	TRBV10-3
CASSFERVPVNEQFF	TGTGCCAGCAGTTTTGAGCGGGTTCCTGTGAATGAGCAGTTCTTC	-	-	TRBJ2-1	TRBV27
CASSPGPQGTSYEQYF	TGTGCCAGCAGTCCGGGCCCGCAGGGGACTTCCTACGAGCAGTACTTC	-	-	TRBJ2-7	TRBV28
CASSDTGWPDGYTF	TGTGCCAGCAGTGATACAGGGTGGCCGGATGGCTACACCTTC	-	-	TRBJ1-2	TRBV28
CASIGNPSTDTQYF	TGCGCCAGCATTGGGAACCCTAGCACAGATACGCAGTATTTT	-	-	TRBJ2-3	TRBV10-2
CASSLMRGLFNEQFF	TGTGCCAGCAGCTTAATGCGGGGGTTGTTTAATGAGCAGTTCTTC	-	TRBD2	TRBJ2-1	TRBV7-3
CASSSGQGFSYEQYF	TGTGCCAGCAGCTCGGGACAGGGCTTCTCCTACGAGCAGTACTTC	-	TRBD1	TRBJ2-7	TRBV11-1
CASSHLPGQGAGGELFF	TGTGCCAGCAGCCACTTACCGGGACAGGGGGCGGGCGGGGAGCTGTTTTTT	-	TRBD1	TRBJ2-2	TRBV4-2
CAWSVRATNEKLFF	TGTGCCTGGAGTGTAAGGGCAACTAATGAAAAACTGTTTTTT	-	-	TRBJ1-4	TRBV30
CASSIDGGDRYYEQYF	TGTGCCAGCAGCATTGACGGTGGGGATCGGTACTACGAGCAGTACTTC	once	-	TRBJ2-7	TRBV7-8
CASSFLQGPLIF	TGTGCCAGCAGTTTCCTCCAGGGCCCTTTGATTTTT	-	-	TRBJ1-4	TRBV27
CASSPWDSSYEQYF	TGTGCCAGCAGCCCTTGGGACAGCTCCTACGAGCAGTACTTC	-	TRBD1	TRBJ2-7	TRBV9
CASSYTGENIQYF	TGTGCCAGCAGTTACACAGGGGAAAACATTCAGTACTTC	-	TRBD1	TRBJ2-4	TRBV11-2
CASSSAGAQGAITF	TGTGCCAGCAGCTCGGCTGGGGCGCAGGGGGCAATCACCTTC	-	TRBD1	TRBJ1-2	TRBV11-3
CASSPRHGGLETQYF	TGCGCCAGCAGCCCGCGACATGGGGGGCTGGAGACCCAGTACTTC	-	-	TRBJ2-5	TRBV5-1
CASSEGQGGFSPLHF	TGTGCCAGCAGCGAAGGACAGGGGGGTTTCTCACCCCTCCACTTT	-	TRBD1	TRBJ1-6	TRBV9
CASSGPDRGEQETQYF	TGCGCCAGCAGCGGCCCGGACAGGGGGGAGCAAGAGACCCAGTACTTC	-	TRBD1	TRBJ2-5	TRBV10-2
CASSLDGGEVRDTQYF	TGTGCCAGCAGCTTAGATGGGGGGGAGGTACGTGATACGCAGTATTTT	-	TRBD2	TRBJ2-3	TRBV11-2
CASSFGGHEQYF	TGTGCCAGCAGTTTCGGGGGCCACGAGCAGTACTTC	-	-	TRBJ2-7	TRBV27
CASSLVGDTNEKLFF	TGTGCCAGCAGTTTGGTGGGGGATACTAATGAAAAACTGTTTTTT	once	-	TRBJ1-4	TRBV28